The next 5 T cell receptor beta chains were all read from a single sample in a study of Ad26.COV2.S vaccination and SARS-CoV-2 variants. Using immunoSEQ multiplex PCR, the repertoire was profiled, and TCRdb retains in-frame clones only, with some absent. This table holds under 550,000 clones, 75% to 95% found once. Treatment here: approximately 18 received Ad26.COV2.S at low or high dose, single or two shots; 5 received placebo; per-sample allocation not given. The investigators took samples on day 63 after the first vaccine or placebo injection. Sequenced here: peripheral blood, sampled in a trial of Ad26.COV2.S vaccine versus placebo. The source is a person aged 18-60 years who received the Ad26.COV2.S COVID-19 vaccine or a placebo.

This sequence joins TRBV4-3 and TRBJ1-3; perhaps TRBD1 as D (5 bases). This CDR3 spans 16 amino acids. With 0 bases removed from V and 0 bases from J, the gap between germline ends came to 9 bases. Germline CDR1 reads LGHNA; CDR2 reads YSLEER. CDR3 sequence (DNA): TGCGCCAGCAGCCAAGATCAGGGATACTCTGGAAACACCATATATTTT. Translation gives CASSQDQGYSGNTIYF.

This chain connects TRBV30 to TRBJ1-2; D ambiguous. Germline CDR1 GTSNPN, CDR2 SVGIG (reference sequence). This CDR3 is built from 13 residues. The V gene lost 3 bases and the J gene lost 10 bases, with 18 bases spanning the gap. The CDR3 DNA is TGTGCCTGGAGCGCCAGACACGGTGACGTCTACACCTTC. Amino acids: CAWSARHGDVYTF.

The chain combines TRBV5-4 with TRBJ2-7; 14 positions match TRBD2. The CDR3 spans 16 residues. V shed 3 bases and J 3 bases; nucleotides not matched to a gene: 5. Per the germline V gene, CDR1 is SGHNT and CDR2 is YYREEE (reference sequence). In DNA form, the CDR3 reads TGTGCCAGCAGCTGGGGACTAGCGGGAGAGCTCTACGAGCAGTACTTC. As protein: CASSWGLAGELYEQYF.

The J gene is TRBJ2-1, the V gene TRBV7-3; 7 bases agree with TRBD2. V lost 5 bases and J lost 1; bases outside the gene matches: 5. The CDR3 runs to 15 residues. Looked up from germline, CDR1 is SGHTA and CDR2 is FQGTGA. CDR3 loop: CASSISSGSYNEQFF. As DNA, the CDR3 is TGTGCCAGCAGCATCTCTAGCGGTTCCTACAATGAGCAGTTCTTC.

The rearrangement joins TRBV6-5 to TRBJ2-3; TRBD2 agrees at 7 bases. Trimming removed 3 bases from V and 1 base from J; junction bases left unmatched: 7. Germline CDR1 and CDR2: MNHEY and SVGAGI. The CDR3 contains 16 residues. The CDR3: CASSYTAGVGTDTQYF. CDR3 sequence (DNA): TGTGCCAGCAGTTATACGGCGGGAGTAGGCACAGATACGCAGTATTTT.